The source of this T cell receptor beta chain is a study of blood T cell repertoires in COVID-19. Study as a whole: Samples taken during acute and convalescent COVID-19 were collected in the United States, Italy and Spain.

The CDR3 loop spans 14 amino acids. Deletions cut 1 base from V and 7 bases from J, with 13 bases between. CDR1 and CDR2 from the germline V gene are MGHRA and YSYEKL. This clone has only a few counts. Original methodology: Amplification of reference gene primers provided the estimated nucleated cell counts. Profiled with immunoSEQ multiplex PCR; TCRdb holds only in-frame clones, not every one. The V and J calls and the clone size are those of that table, but D and trimming were determined from the DNA. This sample carries under 300,000 clones, roughly 90% of them seen once, and the ten largest clones take 2.3%.

The sequenced material came from PBMCs or T cells enriched from blood (not recorded which). The receptor's source is a middle-aged woman with acute COVID-19. V usage is TRBV4-1 and J usage is TRBJ1-2, with D uncertain. The CDR3: CASSQVIGRGGYTF. The CDR3 DNA reads as TGCGCCAGCAGCCAAGTAATAGGGAGAGGTGGCTACACCTTC.